One and the same sample provided the 31 T cell receptor beta chains below, sequenced in a study of immune characterization of retroperitoneal liposarcoma. TCRdb re-called the PCR reads with MiXCR, one entry per CDR3 protein. The table has around 13,000 distinct CDR3 sequences, roughly 44% seen once. Sequencing input: tumor tissue. These receptor sequences come from a female donor with retroperitoneal liposarcoma.

This clonotype came up once. Its ends do not fully match the called genes, so a read error is possible. The V call is TRBV5-3, the J call TRBJ1-1; D perhaps matches TRBD1 (5 bases). TRBV5-3 is identified as an open reading frame with a role that is uncertain. The CDR3 has 15 residues. For the CDR3, the DNA is TGTGCCAGCAGCTTTTTTGGGTCCAGGGACACTGAAGCTTTCTTT. It specifies CASSFFGSRDTEAFF.

Points on this clonotype: Given the absence of the conserved phenylalanine or tryptophan at the CDR3 end, a read error is likely. This chain links TRBV6-1 with TRBJ2-1, with 9 bases matching TRBD1. There are 18 residues in the CDR3. Germline trimming cut 5 bases from V and 9 bases from J; bases unmatched to any gene: 20. Germline CDR1 MNHNS, CDR2 SASEGT. CDR3: CASSSPQGSGTGKGEQFC. CDR3 nucleotide sequence: TGTGCCAGCAGTTCGCCCCAAGGTTCAGGGACAGGGAAAGGTGAGCAGTTCTGC.

This clonotype occurred many times. Here the CDR3 reads CASSYEGLGMETQYF. DNA of the CDR3: TGTGCCAGCAGTTACGAGGGGTTGGGGATGGAGACCCAGTACTTC. The chain carries TRBV6-6 and TRBJ2-5, with D perhaps being TRBD1 or TRBD2 (5 bases each). In germline, CDR1 is MNHNY, CDR2 SVGAGI (reference sequence). The CDR3 is 15 amino acids. The V end was cut by 2 bases, the J end by 5 bases, with 15 bases between.

This clonotype appeared many times. This chain links TRBV6-1 with TRBJ2-5; the D gene is possibly TRBD1 (5 bases). Germline V gives CDR1 MNHNS, CDR2 SASEGT. V dropped 6 bases and J dropped 11 bases, with 16 bases sitting between them. The CDR3 loop spans 12 amino acids. This CDR3 reads CASRDSSREQYF. The CDR3 DNA follows: TGTGCCAGCAGAGACAGTTCCCGTGAGCAGTACTTC.

The rearrangement uses TRBV12-3 or TRBV12-4 and TRBJ2-1; possibly TRBD2 for D (6 bases). Trimming cost V 3 bases and J 5 bases, with 14 bases left between them. This CDR3 comprises 15 residues. Written as DNA, the CDR3 is TGTGCCAGCAGTTTCTGGGACTTCGGCGACAATGAGCAGTTCTTC. This codes for CASSFWDFGDNEQFF.

This clonotype was counted a few times. V is TRBV7-3 and J is TRBJ2-7, with D unclear. V shed 5 bases and J shed 5 bases, with 13 bases lying between them. This CDR3 spans 13 amino acids. Germline CDR1 and CDR2: SGHTA and FQGTGA. CDR3 protein: CASSNSPGNEQYF. CDR3 DNA sequence: TGTGCCAGCAGCAACTCCCCGGGCAACGAGCAGTACTTC.

V and J are TRBV27 and TRBJ1-1; perhaps TRBD1 as D (5 bases). CDR1 is MNHEY and CDR2 is SMNVEV in the germline V gene (reference sequence). CDR3 length: 15 residues. Trimming left V 3 bases short and J 1 base short, with 12 bases between. Here the CDR3 reads CASSFAGQPNTEAFF. In DNA form, the CDR3 reads TGTGCCAGCAGTTTTGCAGGGCAGCCGAACACTGAAGCTTTCTTT.

The CDR3 DNA reads as TGTGCCACCAGTGGAGCGCGGGGGGGCCTAGCCTACAATGAGCAGTACTTC. Its protein product is CATSGARGGLAYNEQYF. The chain recombines TRBV24-1 with TRBJ2-3, with 9 bases that match TRBD2. The J call may not be correct, given that the DNA end is closer to TRBJ2-7. This CDR3 has 17 residues. CDR1 and CDR2 (germline): KGHDR, SFDVKD.

This clonotype was observed a single time. The chain links TRBV7-4 to TRBJ2-3; D gene unclear. The end of the DNA aligns better with TRBJ2-7, so the J call may be wrong. The CDR3 is 13 amino acids. Germline CDR1 reads SGHVT; CDR2 reads SQSDAQ. The CDR3 coding sequence is TGTGCCAGCAGCCAAGTCGATGGGAACGAGCAGTACTTC. This gives the protein CASSQVDGNEQYF.

The chain employs TRBV10-1 and TRBJ2-1; unclear D gene. The ends were cut back, 10 bases at V and 3 bases at J, with 19 bases in the middle. Germline loops: CDR1 WNHNN, CDR2 SYGVQD (reference sequence). The CDR3 loop spans 15 amino acids. The CDR3 region has the DNA TGCGCCAAAAACACAGACCCGTCTCTCTACAATGAGCAGTTCTTC. The encoded protein is CAKNTDPSLYNEQFF.

In regard to this clonotype: This CDR3 is missing its conserved last phenylalanine or tryptophan, likely due to a read error. This chain connects TRBV7-6 to TRBJ1-6; tentative D call: TRBD1 (5 bases). CDR1 and CDR2 (germline): SGHVS, FNYEAQ. V gave up 6 bases and J gave up 7 bases, with 10 bases separating them. The length of the CDR3 is 13 residues. The CDR3 reads CASRPPGNSPLHC. DNA for the CDR3: TGTGCCAGCAGGCCACCAGGGAATTCACCCCTCCACTGT.

V gene TRBV27 combines with J gene TRBJ1-2; D remains unclear. In germline, CDR1 is MNHEY, CDR2 SMNVEV (reference sequence). This CDR3 has 14 residues. V lost 4 bases and J 3 bases, leaving 12 bases between the germline ends. This CDR3 reads CASSSNPGHYGYTF. As DNA, the CDR3 is TGTGCCAGCAGTTCGAACCCCGGACACTATGGCTACACCTTC.

This clonotype has more than one count but fewer than ten. In DNA, the CDR3 is TGTGCCAGCAGTGAAAACGGAAGGACAGGGGGTCGAAGAGAGACCCAGTACTTC. It yields the protein CASSENGRTGGRRETQYF. The genes are TRBV6-1 and TRBJ2-5; 10 bases fit TRBD1. The CDR3 is 18 residues long. CDR1 is MNHNS, CDR2 SASEGT, per germline. Losses at the gene ends were 2 bases for V and 4 bases for J; bases not matched to a gene: 13.

By share, this clonotype counts as medium-sized. This sequence joins TRBV7-2 and TRBJ2-5; no definite D call. Gene TRBJ2-7 matches the end of the DNA better, so the J call may be wrong. There are 11 residues in the CDR3. The germline V gene encodes CDR1 SGHTA and CDR2 FQGNSA. This chain's CDR3 is CASSLLNEQYF. In DNA form, the CDR3 reads TGTGCCAGCAGCTTATTGAACGAGCAGTACTTC.

This clonotype came up a few times. This rearrangement joins TRBV6-1 to TRBJ2-2, with 8 bases that match TRBD1. The trim removed 6 bases at V and 1 base at J, leaving 1 base unmatched. This CDR3 is 14 amino acids long. In germline, CDR1 is MNHNS, CDR2 SASEGT. This chain's CDR3 is CASRTGVNTGELFF. CDR3 in DNA: TGTGCCAGCAGGACAGGGGTGAACACCGGGGAGCTGTTTTTT.

This clonotype was found once. The junction does not match germline at one end; this may be a read error. The chain carries TRBV6-1 and TRBJ2-5; D uncertain. CDR3 size: 14 residues. Germline V CDR1 and CDR2: MNHNS, SASEGT. The CDR3 protein is CASRTSWYQETQHF. The CDR3 DNA reads as TGTGCCAGCCGCACAAGTTGGTACCAAGAGACCCAGCACTTC.

The chain recombines TRBV6-1 with TRBJ2-4, with a tentative D call TRBD2 (6 bases). Judging by the DNA end, TRBJ2-7 fits better; the J call may be wrong. Germline CDR1 is MNHNS and CDR2 is SASEGT. The CDR3 consists of 15 residues. CDR3 in amino acids: CASSEVSGGPYEQYF. CDR3 nucleotide sequence: TGTGCCAGCAGTGAAGTGAGCGGAGGGCCCTACGAGCAGTACTTC.

This sequence joins TRBV7-9 and TRBJ2-5, with D unresolved. The germline V gene has CDR1 SEHNR and CDR2 FQNEAQ (reference sequence). This CDR3 contains 15 residues. Deletions cut 5 bases from V and 0 bases from J, with 13 bases between. The CDR3 is CASSKGWANQETQYF. CDR3 sequence (DNA): TGTGCCAGCAGCAAAGGCTGGGCGAACCAAGAGACCCAGTACTTC. The whole variable domain, filled in from reference TRBV7-9 and TRBJ2-5, reads DTGVSQNPRHKITKRGQNVTFRCDPISEHNRLYWYRQTLGQGPEFLTYFQNEAQLEKSRLLSDRFSAERPKGSFSTLEIQRTEQGDSAMYLCASSKGWANQETQYFGPGTRLLVL.

This chain connects TRBV6-8 to TRBJ2-1, with D perhaps TRBD1 or TRBD2 (5 bases each). The tail of the sequence fits TRBJ2-5 better, so the J call may be wrong. CDR1 and CDR2 from the germline V gene are MNHGY and SAAAGT. The CDR3 totals 14 residues. The CDR3 sequence: CASDPGRLQETQYF. As DNA, the CDR3 is TGTGCCAGCGATCCGGGACGGTTACAAGAGACCCAGTACTTC.

As for this clonotype: Relative to the germline gene, one junction end is altered; a read error may explain this. V is TRBV5-3 and J is TRBJ1-2; D ambiguous. TRBV5-3 is classed as an ORF, of uncertain function. The CDR3 runs to 13 residues. CDR3 coding DNA: TGTGCCAGCAGCTCCCACCTAGGTGTTGGCTACACCTTC. Its translation is CASSSHLGVGYTF.

This sequence joins TRBV19 and TRBJ2-1, with 7 nucleotides matching TRBD1. V was clipped by 1 base and J by 3 bases; unmatched bases: 3. Per the germline V gene, CDR1 is LNHDA and CDR2 is SQIVND (reference sequence). The CDR3 extends over 15 amino acids. The CDR3 loop is CASSIAPGGYNEQFF. The CDR3 DNA sequence: TGTGCCAGTAGTATAGCGCCAGGGGGCTACAATGAGCAGTTCTTC.

This clonotype has a handful of counts. V is TRBV12-3 or TRBV12-4 and J is TRBJ2-1; D is ambiguous. Trimming took 6 bases from V and 7 from J, leaving 19 bases between them. The CDR3 covers 15 residues. The CDR3 region is CASRMIGVRWNEQFF. CDR3 in DNA: TGTGCCAGCAGGATGATTGGGGTTAGGTGGAATGAGCAGTTCTTC.

This clonotype appeared a few times. The chain links TRBV12-3 or TRBV12-4 to TRBJ2-5; 8 bases align to TRBD2. The V segment lost 7 bases and the J segment 11 bases; nucleotides outside the gene matches: 15. The CDR3 extends over 14 amino acids. CDR3 region: CASKGPAGENEQYF. CDR3 nucleotide sequence: TGTGCCAGCAAGGGCCCAGCGGGAGAAAATGAGCAGTACTTC.

The CDR3 sequence: CASSDGTGRGWEQYF. The CDR3 nucleotides are TGTGCCAGCAGTGACGGGACAGGTAGAGGATGGGAGCAGTACTTC. The J gene is TRBJ2-1, the V gene TRBV6-1; 8 bases align to TRBD1. The J call is in doubt because the DNA end fits TRBJ2-7 better. Germline-derived CDR1 and CDR2 are MNHNS and SASEGT. This CDR3 region has 15 residues.

The CDR3 nucleotides are TGTGCCAGCAGTGAACCGGGGTCGAACACCGGGGAGCTGTTTTTT. This translates into CASSEPGSNTGELFF. The chain uses TRBV6-2 or TRBV6-3 and TRBJ2-2; TRBD2 might be the D (5 bases). Germline CDR1 and CDR2: MNHEY and SVGEGT. The CDR3 is 15 residues long. V was clipped by 5 bases and J by 0 bases, with 10 bases between them.

This clonotype is categorized as medium-sized. The gene calls are TRBV6-1 and TRBJ2-3; 10 bases match TRBD2. Germline CDR1 reads MNHNS; CDR2 reads SASEGT. V was pared by 5 bases and J by 2 bases, with 4 bases of the junction left unmatched. The CDR3 consists of 15 residues. The CDR3, as DNA: TGTGCCAGCAGTTCAGGACTAGCGGCCACAGATACGCAGTATTTT. This codes for CASSSGLAATDTQYF.

At least ten counts were recorded for this clonotype. The rearrangement joins TRBV6-1 to TRBJ2-1; 9 nucleotides align to TRBD1. The closer fit of TRBJ2-7 to the DNA end suggests the J call may be wrong. The CDR3 has 14 residues. Per the germline V gene, CDR1 is MNHNS and CDR2 is SASEGT. CDR3 amino acids: CASSVRDRVYEQYF. The DNA of the CDR3 is TGTGCCAGCAGTGTAAGGGACAGGGTCTACGAGCAGTACTTC.

This chain uses TRBV6-1 with TRBJ2-1, with TRBD2 matching 11 bases. V lost 2 bases, J lost 4 bases, and 1 base stayed unmatched. CDR1 is MNHNS and CDR2 is SASEGT in the germline V gene. The CDR3 has 15 amino acids. DNA for the CDR3: TGTGCCAGCAGTGAAATAGCGGGGGGGTACAATGAGCAGTTCTTC. Its translation is CASSEIAGGYNEQFF.

This clonotype was found once. This rearrangement joins TRBV6-1 to TRBJ2-6; D is possibly TRBD2 (6 bases). The CDR3 extends over 18 amino acids. The ends were cut back, 6 bases at V and 0 bases at J, with 18 bases in the middle. The germline CDR1 and CDR2 sequences are MNHNS and SASEGT. CDR3 sequence reads: CASRMDYTQFSGANVLTF. The DNA of the CDR3 is TGTGCCAGCAGGATGGACTATACTCAATTCTCTGGGGCCAACGTCCTGACTTTC.

This clonotype was observed many times. The chain employs TRBV7-2 and TRBJ2-5, with D perhaps matching TRBD1 (5 bases). This CDR3 is built from 11 residues. V was pared by 4 bases and J by 11 bases, with 11 bases between. CDR1 is SGHTA and CDR2 is FQGNSA in the germline V gene. CDR3 loop: CASSWGGEQYF. As DNA, the CDR3 is TGTGCCAGCAGCTGGGGCGGTGAGCAGTACTTC.

This clonotype has only a few counts. The V gene is TRBV10-1, the J gene TRBJ2-5, with a possible D match to TRBD1 (6 bases). The CDR3 loop spans 13 amino acids. Germline-derived CDR1 and CDR2 are WNHNN and SYGVQD (reference sequence). V gave up 3 bases and J gave up 4 bases, with 9 bases separating them. The CDR3 loop is CASSEGGVETQYF. For the CDR3, the DNA is TGCGCCAGCAGTGAAGGGGGAGTAGAGACCCAGTACTTC.